The 6 T cell receptor beta chains below were found in one sample sequenced in a study of T-cell memory formation after mild COVID-19. TCRdb reanalysed the 5' RACE reads using MiXCR and keeps one entry per CDR3 protein. This table holds 360,000 or so distinct CDR3 sequences, 25% to 30% found once. The sample comprised PBMCs or a T cell subset sorted from them (not recorded which). The receptors derive from an adult woman who had mild COVID-19 (a few samples of this study predate the infection). Cell type and time point are not known.

This clonotype was counted only a few times. The chain uses TRBV20-1 and TRBJ2-7; either TRBD1 or TRBD2 may supply D (5 bases each). The CDR3 is made up of 16 amino acids. Per germline, CDR1 DFQATT and CDR2 SNEGSKA (reference sequence). V lost 0 bases and J lost 5, with 20 bases in between. CDR3 sequence: CSARDTSGRALDEQYF. DNA of the CDR3: TGCAGTGCTAGAGATACCTCGGGACGAGCCCTGGACGAGCAGTACTTC.

Only a few counts were recorded for this clonotype. J is TRBJ2-1 and V is TRBV5-1, with a possible D match to TRBD1 (6 bases). V was trimmed by 6 bases and J by 0 bases, leaving 13 bases between them. Germline V gives CDR1 SGHRS, CDR2 YFSETQ. This CDR3 is built from 15 residues. The CDR3: CASNPTGSSYNEQFF. The CDR3 DNA is TGCGCCAGCAACCCGACAGGAAGCTCCTACAATGAGCAGTTCTTC.

The chain is built from TRBV10-2 and TRBJ2-7, with D tentatively TRBD2 (7 bases). This CDR3 has 16 amino acids. V lost 6 bases to trimming and J lost 5 bases, with 23 bases between them. CDR1 and CDR2 from the germline V gene are WSHSY and SAAADI. CDR3: CASRDLGGGAIDEQYF. The CDR3 nucleotides are TGCGCCAGCAGGGACCTTGGGGGGGGCGCGATCGACGAGCAGTACTTC.

The J gene is TRBJ1-1, the V gene TRBV4-1; TRBD1 aligns across 8 bases. Losses at the gene ends were 6 bases for V and 4 bases for J; bases not matched to a gene: 4. Germline V gene lookup returns CDR1 MGHRA and CDR2 YSYEKL. The CDR3 contains 13 residues. Written as DNA, the CDR3 is TGCGCCAGCAGACGGACAGGGTTCACTGAAGCTTTCTTT. The encoded protein is CASRRTGFTEAFF.

The sample holds many counts of this clonotype. The J gene is TRBJ2-3, the V gene TRBV5-1; the D gene is possibly TRBD1 (5 bases). Trimming took 6 bases from V and 5 from J, leaving 16 bases between them. CDR1 and CDR2 (germline): SGHRS, YFSETQ. This CDR3 contains 14 residues. CDR3 coding DNA: TGCGCCAGCAAGGGGTGGGCTAGTGAAGATACGCAGTATTTT. This sequence encodes CASKGWASEDTQYF.

For the CDR3, the DNA is TGTGCCAGCAGCTTGGGACTAGCGGGGGTTTCTCAAGAGACCCAGTACTTC. Residues: CASSLGLAGVSQETQYF. The J gene is TRBJ2-5, the V gene TRBV7-9; 14 bases are a match to TRBD2. V was pared by 3 bases and J by 2 bases, with 5 bases of the junction left unmatched. From germline, CDR1 is SEHNR and CDR2 FQNEAQ (reference sequence). The CDR3 is 17 residues long. The variable domain in full, completed from reference TRBV7-9 and TRBJ2-5, reads DTGVSQNPRHKITKRGQNVTFRCDPISEHNRLYWYRQTLGQGPEFLTYFQNEAQLEKSRLLSDRFSAERPKGSFSTLEIQRTEQGDSAMYLCASSLGLAGVSQETQYFGPGTRLLVL.